What follows describes a single TCR beta chain. Its specific antigen is unknown. No base qualities exist here, and no much larger clone lies one base off it. Library generation was performed with the immunoSEQ multiplex PCR assay. DNA from the CD4+ T cells that had been cultured and isolated underwent TCR beta CDR3 sequencing. The original methods were these. The analysis removed non-productive TCR sequences, trimmed reads to the CDR3 region, and retained only CDR3s that were 7 or more amino acids long. Antigen-specific clonotypes were identified with the MANAFEST web app by comparing expansion in peptide wells against reference cultures. Positive clones required FDR<0.05 expansion versus reference and all other wells, odds ratio above 5, and frequency above 0.1% in two replicate wells. Cross-reactive clonotypes were defined as significantly expanded in SARS-CoV-2 spike wells and in at least one common cold coronavirus spike condition. CDR3 similarity was assessed by Levenshtein distance with the stringdist R package, and unrooted trees were built with ape in R 3.6.1. This is the immuneACCESS table as TCRdb keeps it, with only in-frame sequences that have V and J called. A part of the clones is gone; compared with another copy, unresolved V genes explain less than half, and the rest is unexplained. V, J and clone size reflect that table, while D and trimming were determined from the DNA. Present in this sample are about 71,000 clones, approximately 79% of which were seen just once. Less than 5% of the sample is in the top ten clones.

This specimen belongs to a study of vaccination effects on CD4 cells after COVID-19 (dated by TCRdb to the early 2020s). Study-level background: Each participant received two doses of an mRNA SARS-CoV-2 vaccine, either BNT162b2 or mRNA-1273. SARS-CoV-2 spike-specific CD4+ TCR repertoires were compared before and after mRNA vaccination in COVID-19 convalescent patients and in infection-naive vaccine recipients. Altogether, roughly 10 COVID-19 convalescent patients and several SARS-CoV-2-naive healthy vaccine recipients made up the full study. The Oncomine TCR Beta short-read assay on an Illumina iSeq 100 was used to sequence cultures from other donors in the study.

Points the paper makes about the study in general: At late post-vaccination timepoints, both infection-induced and vaccine-induced clones showed marked clonal contraction, consistent with waning T cell responses. Only a small number of convalescent patients were included, and no early post-infection timepoints were available, which limited the study. In healthy vaccine recipients, vaccine-induced clones were almost all SARS-CoV-2 mono-reactive, with only 1 of 255 being cross-reactive with common cold coronaviruses.

The CDR3 runs 13 amino acids, cysteine and phenylalanine included. The kept DNA is CDR3 alone, 39 bases in frame from the first base. CDR1 MNHEY and CDR2 SVGAGI are derived from the germline V gene. Trimming removed 6 bases from V and 3 bases from J; the gene matches leave 4 bases unexplained. To identify antigen-specific CD4+ T cell clonotypes by their expansion, the ViraFEST assay first stimulated PBMC with viral peptide pools and then applied TCR sequencing. After less than 13 days of culture, CD4+ T cells were isolated with the EasySep CD4+ T cell isolation kit. Negative nucleocapsid antibody results before and after vaccination confirmed that the healthy vaccine recipients had no prior SARS-CoV-2 infection. Each well held around 1.9 million PBMC cultured in IMDM containing roughly 5% human AB serum, approximately 10 IU/ml IL-2 and gentamicin, along with about 10 ug/ml peptides. On days 3 and 7, half of the culture medium was replaced with fresh IL-2-containing medium. Unless noted otherwise, every peptide stimulation condition was cultured in triplicate wells. Using Ficoll-Paque Plus gradient centrifugation, PBMC were separated from whole blood and then either used fresh or cryopreserved at -140C. Overlapping peptide pools spanned the spike proteins of SARS-CoV-2 and the common cold coronaviruses HCoV-NL63, HCoV-OC43 and HCoV-229E. The QIAamp micro DNA kit was used to extract genomic DNA from the cultured CD4+ T cells.

This TCR was sampled from a human donor who received a COVID-19 vaccine. The sample consisted of CD4+ T cells from PBMCs cultured with HCoV-OC43 spike peptides, taken before COVID-19 vaccination. Reading the label with the study, this specimen's cell subset or site is: HCoV-OC43 spike overlapping peptide pool stimulation. This sequence uses TRBV6-5 and TRBJ1-1; 7 of the junction bases match TRBD1. The CDR3 is CASRDRRDTEAFF. The DNA sequence is TGTGCCAGCAGGGACAGGCGGGACACTGAAGCTTTCTTT.